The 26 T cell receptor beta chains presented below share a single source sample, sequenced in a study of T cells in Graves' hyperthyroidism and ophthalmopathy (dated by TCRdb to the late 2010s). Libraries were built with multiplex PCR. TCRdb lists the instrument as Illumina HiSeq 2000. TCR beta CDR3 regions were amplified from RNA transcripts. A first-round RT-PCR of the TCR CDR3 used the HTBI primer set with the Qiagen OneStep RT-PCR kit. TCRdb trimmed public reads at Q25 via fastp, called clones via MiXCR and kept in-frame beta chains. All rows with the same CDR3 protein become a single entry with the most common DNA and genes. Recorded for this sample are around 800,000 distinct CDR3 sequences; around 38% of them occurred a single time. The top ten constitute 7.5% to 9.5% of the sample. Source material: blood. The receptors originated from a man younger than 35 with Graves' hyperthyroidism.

The CDR3 is CASSQGTRSYGYTF. The CDR3 nucleotides are TGCGCCAGCAGCCAAGGGACGAGAAGCTATGGCTACACCTTC. The chain carries TRBV4-3 and TRBJ1-2, with unresolved D. Trimming left V 1 base short and J 4 bases short, with 10 bases between. CDR3 length: 14 amino acids. Germline loops: CDR1 LGHNA, CDR2 YSLEER.

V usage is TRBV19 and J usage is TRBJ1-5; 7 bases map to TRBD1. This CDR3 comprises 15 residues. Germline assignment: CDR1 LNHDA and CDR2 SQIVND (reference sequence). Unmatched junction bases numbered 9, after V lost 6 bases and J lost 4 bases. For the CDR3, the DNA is TGTGCCAGTAGAGTGGGGAGGGGGCCAAATCAGCCCCAGCATTTT. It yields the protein CASRVGRGPNQPQHF.

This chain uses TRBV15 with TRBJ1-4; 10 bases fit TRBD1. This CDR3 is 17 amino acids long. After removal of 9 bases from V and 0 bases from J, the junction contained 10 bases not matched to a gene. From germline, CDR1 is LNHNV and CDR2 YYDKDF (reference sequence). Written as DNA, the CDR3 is TGTGCCACGTTAGCCGGGACAGGGGACGCAACTAATGAAAAACTGTTTTTT. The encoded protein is CATLAGTGDATNEKLFF.

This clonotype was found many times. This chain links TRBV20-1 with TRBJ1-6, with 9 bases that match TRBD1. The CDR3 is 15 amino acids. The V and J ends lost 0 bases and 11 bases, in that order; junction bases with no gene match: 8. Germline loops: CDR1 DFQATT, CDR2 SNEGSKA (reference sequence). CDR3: CSARDEGQGGPPLHF. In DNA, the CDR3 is TGCAGTGCTAGAGATGAGGGACAGGGAGGGCCACCCCTCCACTTT.

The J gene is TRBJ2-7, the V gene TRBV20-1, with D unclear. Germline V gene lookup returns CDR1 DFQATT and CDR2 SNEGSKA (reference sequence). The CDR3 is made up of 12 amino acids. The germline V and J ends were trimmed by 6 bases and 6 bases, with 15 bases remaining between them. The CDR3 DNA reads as TGCAGTGCCGATAGGATAGACTGCGAGCAGTACTTC. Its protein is CSADRIDCEQYF.

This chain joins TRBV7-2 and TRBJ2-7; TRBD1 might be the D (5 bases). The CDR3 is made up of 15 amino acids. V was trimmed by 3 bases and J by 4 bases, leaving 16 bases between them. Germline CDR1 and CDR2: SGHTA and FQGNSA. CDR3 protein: CASSLARFQGYEQYF. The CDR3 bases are TGTGCCAGCAGCTTGGCCCGATTTCAGGGTTACGAGCAGTACTTC.

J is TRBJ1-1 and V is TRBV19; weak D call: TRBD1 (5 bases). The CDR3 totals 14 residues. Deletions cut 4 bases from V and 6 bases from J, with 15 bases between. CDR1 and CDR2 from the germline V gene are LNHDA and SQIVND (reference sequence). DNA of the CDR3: TGTGCCAGTAGTACCGGGACCGCGACGGCTGAAGCTTTCTTT. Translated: CASSTGTATAEAFF.

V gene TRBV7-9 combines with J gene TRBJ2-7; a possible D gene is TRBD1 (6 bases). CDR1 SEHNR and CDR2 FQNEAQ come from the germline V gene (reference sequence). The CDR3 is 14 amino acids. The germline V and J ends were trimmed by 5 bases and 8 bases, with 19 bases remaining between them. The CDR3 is CASSPQGPIQKQYF. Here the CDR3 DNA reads TGTGCCAGCAGCCCACAGGGCCCGATACAGAAGCAGTACTTC. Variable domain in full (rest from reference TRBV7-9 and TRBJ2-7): DTGVSQNPRHKITKRGQNVTFRCDPISEHNRLYWYRQTLGQGPEFLTYFQNEAQLEKSRLLSDRFSAERPKGSFSTLEIQRTEQGDSAMYLCASSPQGPIQKQYFGPGTRLTVT.

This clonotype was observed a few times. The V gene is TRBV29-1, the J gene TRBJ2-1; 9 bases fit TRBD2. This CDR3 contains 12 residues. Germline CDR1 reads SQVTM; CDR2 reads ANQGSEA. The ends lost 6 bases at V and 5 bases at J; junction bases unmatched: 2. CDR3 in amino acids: CSVREGNNEQFF. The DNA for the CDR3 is TGCAGCGTGCGGGAGGGTAACAATGAGCAGTTCTTC.

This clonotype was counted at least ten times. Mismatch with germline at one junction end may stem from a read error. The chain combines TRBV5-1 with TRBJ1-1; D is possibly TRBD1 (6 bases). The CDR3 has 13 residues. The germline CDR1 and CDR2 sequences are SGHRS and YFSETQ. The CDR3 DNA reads TGTGCCAGCAGCTTAACGGGGACAACTGAAGCTTTCTTT. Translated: CASSLTGTTEAFF. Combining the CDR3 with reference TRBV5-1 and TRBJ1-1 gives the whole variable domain KAGVTQTPRYLIKTRGQQVTLSCSPISGHRSVSWYQQTPGQGLQFLFEYFSETQRNKGNFPGRFSGRQFSNSRSEMNVSTLELGDSALYLCASSLTGTTEAFFGQGTRLTVV.

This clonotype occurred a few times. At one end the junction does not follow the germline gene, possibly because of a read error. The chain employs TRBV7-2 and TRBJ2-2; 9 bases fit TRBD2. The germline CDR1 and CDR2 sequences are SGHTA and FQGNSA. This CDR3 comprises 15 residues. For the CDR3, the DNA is TGTGCCAGCAGCATAGCGGGAGCGAACACCGGGGAGCTGTTTTTT. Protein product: CASSIAGANTGELFF.

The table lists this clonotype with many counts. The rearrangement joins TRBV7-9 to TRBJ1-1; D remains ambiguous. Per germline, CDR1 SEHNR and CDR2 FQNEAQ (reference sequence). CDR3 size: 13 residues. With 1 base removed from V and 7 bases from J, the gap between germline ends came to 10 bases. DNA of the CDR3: TGTGCCAGCAGCTTAGGAGGGAAGGGTGAAGCTTTCTTT. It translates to CASSLGGKGEAFF.

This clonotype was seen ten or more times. The CDR3 nucleotides are TGCAGCGTTGTGGGTCCCTACGAGCAGTACTTC. Encoded protein: CSVVGPYEQYF. The chain uses TRBV29-1 and TRBJ2-7; unclear D gene. CDR1 SQVTM and CDR2 ANQGSEA come from the germline V gene. V lost 4 bases and J 2 bases, leaving 6 bases between the germline ends. The CDR3 sequence is 11 residues long.

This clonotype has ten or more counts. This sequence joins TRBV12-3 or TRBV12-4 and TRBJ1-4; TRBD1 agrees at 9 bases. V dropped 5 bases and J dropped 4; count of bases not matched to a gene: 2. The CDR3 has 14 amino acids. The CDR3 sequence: CASSPGQGNEKLFF. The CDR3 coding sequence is TGTGCCAGCAGTCCGGGACAGGGTAATGAAAAACTGTTTTTT.

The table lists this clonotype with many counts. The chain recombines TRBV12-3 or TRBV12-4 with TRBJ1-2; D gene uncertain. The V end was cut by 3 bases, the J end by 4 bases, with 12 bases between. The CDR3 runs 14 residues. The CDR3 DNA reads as TGTGCCAGCAGTTTGGCTGGACCTAGCTATGGCTACACCTTC. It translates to CASSLAGPSYGYTF.

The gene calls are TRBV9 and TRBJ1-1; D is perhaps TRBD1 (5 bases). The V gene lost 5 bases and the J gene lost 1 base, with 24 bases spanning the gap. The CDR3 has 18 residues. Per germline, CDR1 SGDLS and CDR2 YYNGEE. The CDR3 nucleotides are TGTGCCAGCAGGCCATTTGGCGTGGGGACCGAAGAGAACACTGAAGCTTTCTTT. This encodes CASRPFGVGTEENTEAFF.

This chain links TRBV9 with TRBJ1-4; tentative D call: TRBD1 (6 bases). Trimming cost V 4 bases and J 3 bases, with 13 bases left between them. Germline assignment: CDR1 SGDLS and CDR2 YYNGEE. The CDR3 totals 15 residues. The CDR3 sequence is CASSSGRTANEKLFF. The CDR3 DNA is TGTGCCAGCAGCTCCGGAAGGACAGCTAATGAAAAACTGTTTTTT.

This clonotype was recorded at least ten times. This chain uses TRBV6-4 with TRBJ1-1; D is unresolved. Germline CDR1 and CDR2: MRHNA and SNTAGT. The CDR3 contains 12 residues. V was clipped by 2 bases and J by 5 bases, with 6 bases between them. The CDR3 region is CASSDGATEAFF. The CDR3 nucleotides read TGTGCCAGCAGTGACGGCGCAACTGAAGCTTTCTTT.

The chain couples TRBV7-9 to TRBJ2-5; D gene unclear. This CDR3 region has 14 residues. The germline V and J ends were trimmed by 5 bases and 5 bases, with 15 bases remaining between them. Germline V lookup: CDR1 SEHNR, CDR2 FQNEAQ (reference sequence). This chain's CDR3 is CASSPSAGRETQYF. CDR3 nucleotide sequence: TGTGCCAGCAGCCCCAGTGCCGGACGGGAGACCCAGTACTTC.

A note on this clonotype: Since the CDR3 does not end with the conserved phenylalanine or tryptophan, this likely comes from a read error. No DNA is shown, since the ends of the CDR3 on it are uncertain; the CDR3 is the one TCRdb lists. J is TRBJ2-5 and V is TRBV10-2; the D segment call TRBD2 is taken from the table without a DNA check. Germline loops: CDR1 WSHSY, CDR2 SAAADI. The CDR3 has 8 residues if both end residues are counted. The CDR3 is CASSREEV.

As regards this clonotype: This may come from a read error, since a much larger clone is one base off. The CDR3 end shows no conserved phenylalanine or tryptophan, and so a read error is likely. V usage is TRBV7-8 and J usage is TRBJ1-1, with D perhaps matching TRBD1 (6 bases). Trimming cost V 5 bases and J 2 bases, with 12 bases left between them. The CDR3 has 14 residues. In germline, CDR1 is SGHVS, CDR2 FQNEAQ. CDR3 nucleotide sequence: TGTGCCAGCAGCGTCACAGGGCACAACACTGAAGCTTTCTCT. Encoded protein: CASSVTGHNTEAFS.

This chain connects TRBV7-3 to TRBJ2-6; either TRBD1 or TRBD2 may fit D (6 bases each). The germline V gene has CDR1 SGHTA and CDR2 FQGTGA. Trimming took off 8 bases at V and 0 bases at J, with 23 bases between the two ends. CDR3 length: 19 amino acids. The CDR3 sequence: CASGTRDSPGASGANVLTF. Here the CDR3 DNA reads TGTGCCAGCGGCACAAGGGACTCACCGGGGGCCTCTGGGGCCAACGTCCTGACTTTC.

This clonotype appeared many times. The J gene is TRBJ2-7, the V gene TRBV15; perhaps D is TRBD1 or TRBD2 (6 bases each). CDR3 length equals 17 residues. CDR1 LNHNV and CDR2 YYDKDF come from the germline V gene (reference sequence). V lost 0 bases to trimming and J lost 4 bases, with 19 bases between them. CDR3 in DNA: TGTGCCACCAGCAGAGAGGGGGGCGGAGGACCAGGGTACGAGCAGTACTTC. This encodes CATSREGGGGPGYEQYF. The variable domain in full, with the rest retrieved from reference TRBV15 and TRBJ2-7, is DAMVIQNPRYQVTQFGKPVTLSCSQTLNHNVMYWYQQKSSQAPKLLFHYYDKDFNNEADTPDNFQSRRPNTSFCFLDIRSPGLGDTAMYLCATSREGGGGPGYEQYFGPGTRLTVT.

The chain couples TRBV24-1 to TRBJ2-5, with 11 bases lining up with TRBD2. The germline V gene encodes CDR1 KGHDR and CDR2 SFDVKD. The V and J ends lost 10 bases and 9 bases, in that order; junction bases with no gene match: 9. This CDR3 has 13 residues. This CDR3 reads CATLAGDGEAQYF. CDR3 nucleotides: TGTGCCACACTAGCGGGGGATGGTGAGGCCCAGTACTTC.

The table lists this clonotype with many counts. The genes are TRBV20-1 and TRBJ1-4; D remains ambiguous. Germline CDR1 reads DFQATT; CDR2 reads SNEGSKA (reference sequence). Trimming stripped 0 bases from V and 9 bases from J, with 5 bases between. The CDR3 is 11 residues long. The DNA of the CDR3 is TGCAGTGCTAGAGAGAGGAAAAAACTGTTTTTT. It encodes CSARERKKLFF.

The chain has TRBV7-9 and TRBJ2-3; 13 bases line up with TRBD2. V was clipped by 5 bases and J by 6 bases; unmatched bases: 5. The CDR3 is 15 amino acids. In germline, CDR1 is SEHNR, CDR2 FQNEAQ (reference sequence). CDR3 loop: CASSMTSGGRDTQYF. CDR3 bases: TGTGCCAGCAGCATGACTAGCGGGGGGCGGGATACGCAGTATTTT.